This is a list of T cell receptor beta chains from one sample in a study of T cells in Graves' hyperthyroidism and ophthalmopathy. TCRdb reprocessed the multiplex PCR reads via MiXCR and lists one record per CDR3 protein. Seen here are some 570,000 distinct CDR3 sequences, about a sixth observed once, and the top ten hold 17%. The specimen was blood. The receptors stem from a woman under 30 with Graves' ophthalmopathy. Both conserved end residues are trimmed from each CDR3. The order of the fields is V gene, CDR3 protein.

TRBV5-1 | ASSATGTSWADTQY
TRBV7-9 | ASRYYRVSNTEAF
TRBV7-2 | ASRIAGASTDTQY
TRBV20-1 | SALDRTRTDTQY
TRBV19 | ASSMQSASGAYNEQF
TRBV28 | ASSLIGWTGEDHEQY
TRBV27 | ASSFRGPDNEQF
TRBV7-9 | ASSLEPTYGYT
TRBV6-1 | ASSDIGGRDEQY
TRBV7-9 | ASSQDSLSNQPQH
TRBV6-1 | ASRRQGGYEQY
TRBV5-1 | ASSSGAGRMNTEAF
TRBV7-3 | ASSLNGWGGDIQY
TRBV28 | ASSLFRSQETQY
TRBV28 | ASSTLGLAGVRYEQY
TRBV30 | AWSVLATYNEQF
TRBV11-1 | ASSLEWGTGVNIQY
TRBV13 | ASSLENRGISKNIQY
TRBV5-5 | ASRGPQNYGYT